The entry below gives a single TCR beta chain sequence along with its context. Per the original methods: Quantification of nucleated cells was approximated via reference gene primer amplification. Sequencing was performed with immunoSEQ multiplex PCR; in TCRdb, only in-frame clones are kept and a portion is missing. Clone size and V and J calls were adopted from that table, with D and trimming inferred from the DNA. In the table there are about 50,000 clones, roughly 88% of which are singletons. This entry belongs to a study of blood T cell repertoires in COVID-19. Study at large: T cells, B-cell-depleted T cells, or PBMCs provided the cDNA or gDNA that served as material.

This CDR3 comprises 18 residues. Trimming took 5 bases from V and 1 from J; bases not matched to a gene: 10. Germline-derived CDR1 and CDR2 are MNHEY and SMNVEV (reference sequence). This TCR was sampled from a human donor with active COVID-19. The donor label of this sample is uncertain. Source material: peripheral blood. This chain joins TRBV27 and TRBJ2-6; 8 nucleotides match TRBD1. The CDR3 protein is CASSPRQGRWSGANVLTF. In nucleotides, the CDR3 is TGTGCCAGCAGTCCACGACAGGGGAGGTGGTCTGGGGCCAACGTCCTGACTTTC.